The 24 T cell receptor beta chains listed next were all sequenced from one sample in a study of blood T cell repertoires in COVID-19. Sequencing used immunoSEQ multiplex PCR; TCRdb keeps in-frame clones, though not all of them. The sample has fewer than 350,000 clones, 65% to 90% seen once. The specimen was peripheral blood. These receptors all come from a woman in her sixties with active or convalescent COVID-19.

This sequence joins TRBV25-1 and TRBJ1-2, with 7 bases aligning to TRBD1. Germline trimming cut 3 bases from V and 4 bases from J; bases unmatched to any gene: 11. CDR3 length equals 16 residues. In germline, CDR1 is MGHDK, CDR2 SYGVNS. The CDR3 is CASSDETTGTGYGYTF. The CDR3 coding sequence is TGTGCCAGCAGTGATGAGACGACAGGGACTGGCTATGGCTACACCTTC.

The sample holds a few counts of this clone. V gene TRBV28 combines with J gene TRBJ1-4, with TRBD1 as a possible D gene (5 bases). The CDR3 spans 18 residues. Trimming cost V 1 base and J 8 bases, with 23 bases left between them. Germline V gives CDR1 MDHEN, CDR2 SYDVKM. The chain's CDR3 is CASSLYKLWGRNKEKLFF. The CDR3 nucleotides are TGTGCCAGCAGTTTATATAAACTGTGGGGGAGGAATAAAGAAAAACTGTTTTTT.

In the case of this clone: Within the sample, other DNA sequences also encode this same CDR3. This chain links TRBV5-1 with TRBJ1-5; no clear D gene. With 0 bases removed from V and 0 bases from J, the gap between germline ends came to 4 bases. CDR1 is SGHRS and CDR2 is YFSETQ in the germline V gene. The CDR3 covers 14 residues. The CDR3 sequence: CASSLAGSNQPQHF. Here the CDR3 DNA reads TGCGCCAGCAGCTTGGCGGGTAGCAATCAGCCCCAGCATTTT.

The gene calls are TRBV5-1 and TRBJ1-1; 10 positions agree with TRBD1. CDR1 is SGHRS, CDR2 YFSETQ, per germline. This CDR3 comprises 15 residues. The trim removed 4 bases at V and 0 bases at J, leaving 3 bases unmatched. The CDR3, as DNA: TGCGCCAGCAGCATCGACAGGGGGCTGAACACTGAAGCTTTCTTT. Its translation: CASSIDRGLNTEAFF.

The V call is TRBV3-1 (or the pseudogene TRBV3-2), the J call TRBJ1-2; 8 nucleotides match TRBD1. Looked up from germline, CDR1 is LGHDT and CDR2 is YNNKEL (reference sequence). Germline trimming cut 7 bases from V and 6 bases from J; bases unmatched to any gene: 13. The CDR3 has 15 residues. For the CDR3, the DNA is TGTGCCAGCACCCGGAGGACAGGGACTAAGGATGGCTACACCTTC. Its translation: CASTRRTGTKDGYTF.

J is TRBJ1-3 and V is TRBV5-6, with 7 bases identical to TRBD1. CDR3 size: 15 residues. Germline-derived CDR1 and CDR2 are SGHDT and YYEEEE. Trimming cost V 4 bases and J 2 bases; bases outside gene matches: 6. CDR3 DNA: TGTGCCAGCAGCCAAGTCGACAGGGCTGGAAACACCATATATTTT. This codes for CASSQVDRAGNTIYF. Looking up the rest from reference TRBV5-6 and TRBJ1-3 gives the full variable domain: DAGVTQSPTHLIKTRGQQVTLRCSPKSGHDTVSWYQQALGQGPQFIFQYYEEEERQRGNFPDRFSGHQFPNYSSELNVNALLLGDSALYLCASSQVDRAGNTIYFGEGSWLTVV.

This chain connects TRBV7-9 to TRBJ2-1, with TRBD1 matching 9 bases. The germline gives CDR1 SEHNR, CDR2 FQNEAQ (reference sequence). The CDR3 extends over 15 amino acids. The V segment lost 2 bases and the J segment 7 bases; nucleotides outside the gene matches: 6. The CDR3 DNA follows: TGTGCCAGCAGCTTAACAGGACAGGGGATAAATGAGCAGTTCTTC. Protein sequence: CASSLTGQGINEQFF.

The CDR3 sequence is CASSQSGTGSKTEAFF. CDR3 nucleotides: TGTGCCAGCAGCCAATCCGGGACAGGGTCAAAAACTGAAGCTTTCTTT. The chain carries TRBV4-2 and TRBJ1-1; 9 bases fit TRBD1. CDR3 length: 16 residues. The V and J ends lost 2 bases and 5 bases, in that order; junction bases with no gene match: 9. Germline lookup yields CDR1 LGHNA and CDR2 YNFKEQ.

The chain has TRBV7-3 and TRBJ2-3, with 16 bases matching TRBD2. Per germline, CDR1 SGHTA and CDR2 FQGTGA. J was trimmed by 4 bases and V by 4 bases; bases with no gene match: 2. There are 16 residues in the CDR3. The CDR3 DNA follows: TGTGCCAGCAGCTCCGGGACTAGCGGGGGGGCAGATACGCAGTATTTT. It specifies CASSSGTSGGADTQYF.

The J gene is TRBJ1-5, the V gene TRBV18, with D possibly being TRBD1 (5 bases). Trimming stripped 0 bases from V and 7 bases from J, with 10 bases between. The V gene's germline CDR1 is KGHSH and CDR2 LQKENI. There are 14 residues in the CDR3. The CDR3 here is CASSPPGGDQPQHF. CDR3 in DNA: TGTGCCAGCTCACCACCGGGAGGGGACCAGCCCCAGCATTTT.

The rearrangement joins TRBV2 to TRBJ2-7; TRBD2 matches at 9 bases. CDR3 length: 14 amino acids. The J segment lost 0 bases and the V segment lost 8 bases, leaving 5 bases of the junction unmatched. The germline V gene encodes CDR1 SNHLY and CDR2 FYNNEI. This CDR3 reads CASLRGGASYEQYF. Written as DNA, the CDR3 is TGTGCCAGCCTCCGCGGGGGGGCCTCCTACGAGCAGTACTTC.

The rearrangement joins TRBV5-4 to TRBJ1-3; 8 bases are a match to TRBD1. CDR1 SGHNT and CDR2 YYREEE come from the germline V gene (reference sequence). The CDR3 totals 15 residues. The V gene end was trimmed by 5 bases and the J gene end by 0 bases; junction bases not matched to a gene: 4. The DNA of the CDR3 is TGTGCCAGCAGATCGGACAGGGCCTCTGGAAACACCATATATTTT. The encoded protein is CASRSDRASGNTIYF.

The chain recombines TRBV4-1 with TRBJ1-1, with D uncertain. Trimming cost V 3 bases and J 3 bases, with 8 bases left between them. CDR3 length equals 13 residues. Germline values: CDR1 MGHRA, CDR2 YSYEKL. The CDR3 DNA is TGCGCCAGCAGCCAGTCGAGGGACACTGAAGCTTTCTTT. Translating gives CASSQSRDTEAFF.

This chain connects TRBV7-9 to TRBJ1-1; 7 positions match TRBD1. Germline V gives CDR1 SEHNR, CDR2 FQNEAQ (reference sequence). Germline trimming cut 0 bases from V and 10 bases from J; bases unmatched to any gene: 5. The CDR3 runs 13 residues. CDR3 nucleotides: TGTGCCAGCAGCTTAGCTGGCGACAGGGCAGCTTTCTTT. It yields the protein CASSLAGDRAAFF.

V and J are TRBV27 and TRBJ1-5, with TRBD1 identical over 8 bases. The germline V gene has CDR1 MNHEY and CDR2 SMNVEV (reference sequence). Unmatched junction bases numbered 10, after V lost 4 bases and J lost 5 bases. The CDR3 length is 16 residues. This CDR3 is CASSYRQGREDQPQHF. CDR3 nucleotide sequence: TGTGCCAGCAGTTACCGACAGGGGAGGGAGGATCAGCCCCAGCATTTT.

This clone was detected only once. The gene calls are TRBV7-2 and TRBJ2-5, with 8 bases that match TRBD2. The CDR3 sequence is 14 residues long. The junction had 4 bases not matched to a gene; V was cut back by 5 bases and J by 2 bases. Germline CDR1 and CDR2: SGHTA and FQGNSA. The CDR3 loop is CASSLQRGQETQYF. CDR3 sequence (DNA): TGTGCCAGCAGCCTGCAGCGGGGGCAAGAGACCCAGTACTTC.

This clone was counted a single time. V gene TRBV21-1 combines with J gene TRBJ1-1; the table's D call of TRBD1 was not tested on the DNA. TRBV21-1 is deemed a pseudogene. This CDR3 comprises 18 residues. CDR3 DNA sequence: TGTGCCAGCAGCAAACCCAAGGGGACAGGGGGGTGGTACACTGAAGCTTTCTTT. Its translation: CASSKPKGTGGWYTEAFF.

This chain joins TRBV5-6 and TRBJ1-1; 11 bases map to TRBD1. Germline CDR1 reads SGHDT; CDR2 reads YYEEEE. Trimming cost V 4 bases and J 4 bases; bases outside gene matches: 6. The CDR3 sequence is 15 residues long. CDR3 in amino acids: CASSGSGTGGTEAFF. Here the CDR3 DNA reads TGTGCCAGCAGCGGTTCGGGGACAGGGGGCACTGAAGCTTTCTTT.

The J gene is TRBJ1-1, the V gene TRBV5-4; D perhaps matches TRBD1 (5 bases). The germline V and J ends were trimmed by 2 bases and 5 bases, with 13 bases remaining between them. Germline CDR1 reads SGHNT; CDR2 reads YYREEE (reference sequence). The CDR3 is made up of 14 amino acids. CDR3 protein: CASSFGRGRTEAFF. The CDR3 DNA reads as TGTGCCAGCAGCTTTGGACGGGGGAGAACTGAAGCTTTCTTT.

V is TRBV7-9 and J is TRBJ2-7; TRBD1 aligns across 10 bases. This CDR3 has 13 residues. CDR1 SEHNR and CDR2 FQNEAQ come from the germline V gene (reference sequence). The trim removed 5 bases at V and 5 bases at J, leaving 3 bases unmatched. The CDR3, as DNA: TGTGCCAGCAGCGCGACAGGGGGCCACGAGCAGTACTTC. Translation: CASSATGGHEQYF.

The V call is TRBV28, the J call TRBJ1-2, with no clear D. The CDR3 has 17 amino acids. V lost 5 bases and J lost 0, with 19 bases in between. Germline CDR1 reads MDHEN; CDR2 reads SYDVKM. This chain's CDR3 is CASSSATSPTTNYGYTF. In DNA form, the CDR3 reads TGTGCCAGCAGTAGCGCGACGAGTCCTACTACTAACTATGGCTACACCTTC.

The J gene is TRBJ2-7, the V gene TRBV14, with D perhaps TRBD1 (5 bases). The germline V gene encodes CDR1 SGHDN and CDR2 FVKESK. This CDR3 contains 13 residues. V was pared by 1 base and J by 3 bases, with 7 bases between. CDR3 sequence (DNA): TGTGCCAGCAGCCAAGTAAGGGGCTACGAGCAGTACTTC. Encoded protein: CASSQVRGYEQYF. The complete variable domain, with remaining parts taken from reference TRBV14 and TRBJ2-7, reads EAGVTQFPSHSVIEKGQTVTLRCDPISGHDNLYWYRRVMGKEIKFLLHFVKESKQDESGMPNNRFLAERTGGTYSTLKVQPAELEDSGVYFCASSQVRGYEQYFGPGTRLTVT.

The chain employs TRBV5-1 and TRBJ1-1; D is unclear. The CDR3 sequence is 15 residues long. V lost 0 bases and J 0 bases, leaving 9 bases between the germline ends. Germline V lookup: CDR1 SGHRS, CDR2 YFSETQ. The CDR3 is CASSLDSTVNTEAFF. CDR3 bases: TGCGCCAGCAGCTTGGACTCTACAGTGAACACTGAAGCTTTCTTT.

The gene calls are TRBV20-1 and TRBJ2-3; D remains ambiguous. CDR1 and CDR2 from the germline V gene are DFQATT and SNEGSKA (reference sequence). The CDR3 spans 10 residues. Trimming stripped 4 bases from V and 6 bases from J, with 5 bases between. CDR3 bases: TGCAGTGCTATCCGGGATACGCAGTATTTT. Protein product: CSAIRDTQYF.